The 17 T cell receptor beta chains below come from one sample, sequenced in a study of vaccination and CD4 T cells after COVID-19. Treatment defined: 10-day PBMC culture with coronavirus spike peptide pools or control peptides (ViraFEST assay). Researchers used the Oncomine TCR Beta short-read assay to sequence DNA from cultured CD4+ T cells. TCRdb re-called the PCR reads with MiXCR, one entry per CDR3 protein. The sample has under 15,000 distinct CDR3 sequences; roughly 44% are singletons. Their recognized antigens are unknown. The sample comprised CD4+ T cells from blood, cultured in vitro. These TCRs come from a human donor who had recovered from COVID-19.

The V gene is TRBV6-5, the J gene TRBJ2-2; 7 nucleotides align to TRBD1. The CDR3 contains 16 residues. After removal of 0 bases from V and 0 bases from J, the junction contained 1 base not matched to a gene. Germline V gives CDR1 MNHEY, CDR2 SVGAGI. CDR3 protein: CASSYSGQPNTGELFF. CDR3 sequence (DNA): TGTGCCAGCAGTTACTCGGGACAGCCGAACACCGGGGAGCTGTTTTTT.

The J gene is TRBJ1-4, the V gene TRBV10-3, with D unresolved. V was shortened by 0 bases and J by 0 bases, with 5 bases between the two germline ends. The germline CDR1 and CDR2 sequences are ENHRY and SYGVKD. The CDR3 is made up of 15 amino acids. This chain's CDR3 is CAISESKATNEKLFF. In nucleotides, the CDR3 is TGTGCCATCAGTGAGTCGAAAGCAACTAATGAAAAACTGTTTTTT.

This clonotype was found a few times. The DNA of the CDR3 is TGTGCCAGCAGTTACTCGGGACGGATGAACACCGGGGAGCTGTTTTTT. Translating it yields CASSYSGRMNTGELFF. The gene calls are TRBV6-2 or TRBV6-3 and TRBJ2-2; D may correspond to TRBD1 or TRBD2 (5 bases each). Trimming left V 0 bases short and J 1 base short, with 9 bases between. The V gene's germline CDR1 is MNHEY and CDR2 SVGEGT. The CDR3 runs to 16 residues.

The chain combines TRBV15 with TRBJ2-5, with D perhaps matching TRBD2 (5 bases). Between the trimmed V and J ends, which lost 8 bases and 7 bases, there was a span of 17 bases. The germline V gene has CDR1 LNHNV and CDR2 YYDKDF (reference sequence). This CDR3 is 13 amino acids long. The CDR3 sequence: CATGLGRSRTQYF. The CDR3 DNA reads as TGTGCCACCGGACTCGGGCGGTCCCGGACCCAGTACTTC.

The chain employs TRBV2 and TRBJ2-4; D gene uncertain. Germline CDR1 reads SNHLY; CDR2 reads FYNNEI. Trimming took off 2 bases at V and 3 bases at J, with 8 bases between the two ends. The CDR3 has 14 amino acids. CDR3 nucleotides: TGTGCCAGCAGTGAATCTGGGGTCAAAAACATTCAGTACTTC. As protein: CASSESGVKNIQYF.

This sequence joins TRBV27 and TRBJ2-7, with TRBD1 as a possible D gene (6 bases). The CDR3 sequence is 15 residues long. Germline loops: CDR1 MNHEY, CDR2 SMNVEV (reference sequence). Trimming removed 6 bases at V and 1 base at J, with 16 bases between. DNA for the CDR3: TGTGCCAGCAGACCTCCAGGGGCCCGATCCTACGAGCAGTACTTC. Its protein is CASRPPGARSYEQYF.

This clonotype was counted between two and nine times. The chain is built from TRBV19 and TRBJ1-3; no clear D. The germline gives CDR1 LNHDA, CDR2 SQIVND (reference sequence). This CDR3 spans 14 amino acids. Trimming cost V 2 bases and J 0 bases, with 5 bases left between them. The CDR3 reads CASSIWNSGNTIYF. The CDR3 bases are TGTGCCAGTAGTATATGGAACTCTGGAAACACCATATATTTT.

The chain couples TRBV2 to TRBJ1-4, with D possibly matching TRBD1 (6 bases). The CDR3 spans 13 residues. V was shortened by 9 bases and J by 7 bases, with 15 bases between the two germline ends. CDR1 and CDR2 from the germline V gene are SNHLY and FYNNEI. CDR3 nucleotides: TGTGCCAGAGGAGGGGGACGGGCTGAAAAACTGTTTTTT. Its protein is CARGGGRAEKLFF.

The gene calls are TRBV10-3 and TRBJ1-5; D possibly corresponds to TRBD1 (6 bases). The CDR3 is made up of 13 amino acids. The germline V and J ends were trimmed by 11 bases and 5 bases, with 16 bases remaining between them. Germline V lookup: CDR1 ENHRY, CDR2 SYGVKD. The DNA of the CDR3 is TGTGCCTCCAACTACAGGGCTGATCAGCCCCAGCATTTT. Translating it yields CASNYRADQPQHF.

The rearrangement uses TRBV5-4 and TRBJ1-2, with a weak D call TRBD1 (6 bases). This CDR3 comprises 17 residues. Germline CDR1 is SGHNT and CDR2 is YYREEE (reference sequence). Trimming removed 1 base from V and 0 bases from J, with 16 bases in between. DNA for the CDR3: TGTGCCAGCAGCTTGCCCGGACGGGACAATACTAACTATGGCTACACCTTC. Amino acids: CASSLPGRDNTNYGYTF.

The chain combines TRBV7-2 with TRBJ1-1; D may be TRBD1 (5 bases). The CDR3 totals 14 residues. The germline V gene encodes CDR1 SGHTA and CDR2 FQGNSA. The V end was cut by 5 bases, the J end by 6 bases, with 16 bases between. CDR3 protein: CASSPRPGGAEAFF. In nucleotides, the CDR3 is TGTGCCAGCAGCCCCAGACCCGGGGGGGCTGAAGCTTTCTTT.

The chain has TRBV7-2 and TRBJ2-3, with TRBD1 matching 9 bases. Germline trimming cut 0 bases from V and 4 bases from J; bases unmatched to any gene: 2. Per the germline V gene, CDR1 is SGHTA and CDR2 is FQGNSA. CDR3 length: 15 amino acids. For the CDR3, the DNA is TGTGCCAGCAGCTTAGCGGGACAGGGTCCAGATACGCAGTATTTT. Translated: CASSLAGQGPDTQYF.

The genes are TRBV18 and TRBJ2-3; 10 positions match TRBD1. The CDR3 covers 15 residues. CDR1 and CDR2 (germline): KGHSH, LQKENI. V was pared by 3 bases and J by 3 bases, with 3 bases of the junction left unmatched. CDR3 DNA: TGTGCCAGCTCACCCCGGGACAGGGGAACAGATACGCAGTATTTT. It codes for CASSPRDRGTDTQYF.

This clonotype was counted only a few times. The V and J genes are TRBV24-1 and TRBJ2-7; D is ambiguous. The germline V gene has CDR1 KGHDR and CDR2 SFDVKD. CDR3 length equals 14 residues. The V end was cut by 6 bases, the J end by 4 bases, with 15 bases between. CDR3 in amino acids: CATSSHTAPYEQYF. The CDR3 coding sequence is TGTGCCACCAGTAGCCATACGGCCCCGTACGAGCAGTACTTC.

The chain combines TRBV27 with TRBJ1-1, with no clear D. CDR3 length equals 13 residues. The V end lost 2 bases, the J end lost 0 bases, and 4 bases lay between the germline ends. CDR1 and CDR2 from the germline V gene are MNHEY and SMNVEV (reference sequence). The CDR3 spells CASSLKMNTEAFF. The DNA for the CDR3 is TGTGCCAGCAGTTTAAAGATGAACACTGAAGCTTTCTTT.

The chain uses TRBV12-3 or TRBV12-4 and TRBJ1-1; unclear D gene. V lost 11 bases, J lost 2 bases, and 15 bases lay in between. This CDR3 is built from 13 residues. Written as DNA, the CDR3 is TGTGCCTCTTCCCGGGCCTCAAACACTGAAGCTTTCTTT. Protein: CASSRASNTEAFF.

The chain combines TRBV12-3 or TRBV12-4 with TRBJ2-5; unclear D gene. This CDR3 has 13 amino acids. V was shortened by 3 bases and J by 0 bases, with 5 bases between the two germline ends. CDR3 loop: CASSLGYQETQYF. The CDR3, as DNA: TGTGCCAGCAGTTTGGGGTACCAAGAGACCCAGTACTTC.